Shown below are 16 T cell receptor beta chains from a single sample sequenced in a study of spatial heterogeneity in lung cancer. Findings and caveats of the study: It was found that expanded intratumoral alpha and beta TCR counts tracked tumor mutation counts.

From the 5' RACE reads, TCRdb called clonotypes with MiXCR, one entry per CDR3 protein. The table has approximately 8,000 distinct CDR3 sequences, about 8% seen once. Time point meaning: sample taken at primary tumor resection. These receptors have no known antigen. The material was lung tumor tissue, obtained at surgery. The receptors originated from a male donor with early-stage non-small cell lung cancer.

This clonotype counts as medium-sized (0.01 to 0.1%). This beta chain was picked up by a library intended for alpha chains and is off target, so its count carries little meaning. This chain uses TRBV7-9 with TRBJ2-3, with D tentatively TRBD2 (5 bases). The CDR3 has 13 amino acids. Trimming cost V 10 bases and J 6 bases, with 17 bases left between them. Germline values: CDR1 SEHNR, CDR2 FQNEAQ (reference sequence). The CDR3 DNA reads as TGTGCCACCACGGTGGGAGCTACTGATACGCAGTATTTT. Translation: CATTVGATDTQYF.

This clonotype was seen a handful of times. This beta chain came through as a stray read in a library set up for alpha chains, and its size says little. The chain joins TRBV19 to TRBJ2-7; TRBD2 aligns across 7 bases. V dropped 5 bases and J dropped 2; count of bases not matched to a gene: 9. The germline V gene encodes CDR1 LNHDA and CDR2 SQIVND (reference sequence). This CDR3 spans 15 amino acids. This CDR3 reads CASSAAGTKTYEQYF. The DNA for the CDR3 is TGTGCCAGTAGTGCCGCCGGGACTAAAACCTACGAGCAGTACTTC.

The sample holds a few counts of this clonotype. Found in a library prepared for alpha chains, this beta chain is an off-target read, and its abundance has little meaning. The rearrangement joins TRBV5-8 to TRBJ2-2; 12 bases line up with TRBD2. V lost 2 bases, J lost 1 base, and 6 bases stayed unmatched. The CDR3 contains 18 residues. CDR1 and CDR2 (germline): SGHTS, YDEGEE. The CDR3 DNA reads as TGTGCCAGCAGCTTAACACCGGGACTAGCGGGGAACACCGGGGAGCTGTTTTTT. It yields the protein CASSLTPGLAGNTGELFF.

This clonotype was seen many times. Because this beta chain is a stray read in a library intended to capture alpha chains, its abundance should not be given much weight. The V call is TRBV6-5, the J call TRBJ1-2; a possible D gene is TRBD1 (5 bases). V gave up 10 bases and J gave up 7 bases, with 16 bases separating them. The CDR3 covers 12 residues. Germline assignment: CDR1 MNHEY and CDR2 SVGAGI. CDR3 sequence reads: CATTLQGRGYTF. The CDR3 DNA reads TGTGCCACGACCTTGCAGGGTCGTGGCTACACCTTC.

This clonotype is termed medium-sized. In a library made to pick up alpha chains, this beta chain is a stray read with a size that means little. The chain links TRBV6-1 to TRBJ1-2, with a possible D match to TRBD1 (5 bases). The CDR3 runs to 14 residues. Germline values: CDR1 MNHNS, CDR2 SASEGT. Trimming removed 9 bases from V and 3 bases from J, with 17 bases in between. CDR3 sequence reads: CASTSGPSYYGYTF. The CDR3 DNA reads TGTGCCAGTACTTCAGGGCCCTCTTACTATGGCTACACCTTC.

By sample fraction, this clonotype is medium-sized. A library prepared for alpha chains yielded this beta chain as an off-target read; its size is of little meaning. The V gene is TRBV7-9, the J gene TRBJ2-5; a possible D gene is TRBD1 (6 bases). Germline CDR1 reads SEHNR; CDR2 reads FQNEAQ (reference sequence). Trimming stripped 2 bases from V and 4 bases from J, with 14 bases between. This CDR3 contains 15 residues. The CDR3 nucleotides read TGTGCCAGCAGCTTAATCACAGGGCTAAGAGAGACCCAGTACTTC. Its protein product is CASSLITGLRETQYF.

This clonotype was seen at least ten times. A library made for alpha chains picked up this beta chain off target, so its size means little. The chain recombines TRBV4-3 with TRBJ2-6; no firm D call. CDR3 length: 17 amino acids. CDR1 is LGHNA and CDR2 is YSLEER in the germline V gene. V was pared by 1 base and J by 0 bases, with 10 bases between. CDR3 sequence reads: CASSQAHRSSGANVLTF. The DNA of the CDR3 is TGCGCCAGCAGCCAAGCCCATAGAAGCTCTGGGGCCAACGTCCTGACTTTC.

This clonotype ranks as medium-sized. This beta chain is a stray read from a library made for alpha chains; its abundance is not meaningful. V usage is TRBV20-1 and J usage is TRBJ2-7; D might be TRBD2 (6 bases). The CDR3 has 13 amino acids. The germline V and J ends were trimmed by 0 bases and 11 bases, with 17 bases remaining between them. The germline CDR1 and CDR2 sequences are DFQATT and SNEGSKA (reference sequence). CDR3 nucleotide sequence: TGCAGTGCTAGAGATAGCGGTAATTTGGCGAAGTACTTC. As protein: CSARDSGNLAKYF.

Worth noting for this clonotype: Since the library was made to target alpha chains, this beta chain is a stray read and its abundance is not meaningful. The CDR3 is CSARDPGGSAPDTQYF. The CDR3 region has the DNA TGCAGTGCTAGAGACCCCGGGGGGAGTGCCCCAGATACGCAGTATTTT. The gene calls are TRBV20-1 and TRBJ2-3; 7 bases agree with TRBD2. Germline values: CDR1 DFQATT, CDR2 SNEGSKA (reference sequence). J gave up 4 bases and V 0 bases, and 10 bases lay outside the gene matches. This CDR3 has 16 amino acids.

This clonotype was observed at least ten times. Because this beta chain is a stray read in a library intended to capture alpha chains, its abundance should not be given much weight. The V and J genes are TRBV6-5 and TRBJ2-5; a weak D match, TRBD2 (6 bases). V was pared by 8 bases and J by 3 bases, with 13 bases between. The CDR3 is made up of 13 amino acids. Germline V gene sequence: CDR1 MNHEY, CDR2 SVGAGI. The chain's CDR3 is CASSSARKETQYF. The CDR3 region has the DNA TGTGCCAGCTCTAGCGCTCGAAAAGAGACCCAGTACTTC.

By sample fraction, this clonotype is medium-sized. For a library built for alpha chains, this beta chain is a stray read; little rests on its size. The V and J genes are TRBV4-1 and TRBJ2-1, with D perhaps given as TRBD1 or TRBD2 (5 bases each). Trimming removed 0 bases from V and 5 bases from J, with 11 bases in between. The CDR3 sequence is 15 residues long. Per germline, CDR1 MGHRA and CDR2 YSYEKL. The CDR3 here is CASSQEGTGNNEQFF. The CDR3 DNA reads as TGCGCCAGCAGCCAAGAGGGGACGGGAAACAATGAGCAGTTCTTC.

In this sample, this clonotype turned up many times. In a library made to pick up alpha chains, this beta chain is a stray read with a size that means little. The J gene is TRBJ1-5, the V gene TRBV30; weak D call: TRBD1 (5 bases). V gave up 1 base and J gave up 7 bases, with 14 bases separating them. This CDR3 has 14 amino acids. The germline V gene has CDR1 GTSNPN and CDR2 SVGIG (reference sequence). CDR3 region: CAWSDLGGGQPQHF. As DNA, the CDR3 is TGTGCCTGGAGTGATCTGGGGGGAGGGCAGCCCCAGCATTTT. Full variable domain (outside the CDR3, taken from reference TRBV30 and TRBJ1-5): SQTIHQWPATLVQPVGSPLSLECTVEGTSNPNLYWYRQAAGRGLQLLFYSVGIGQISSEVPQNLSASRPQDRQFILSSKKLLLSDSGFYLCAWSDLGGGQPQHFGDGTRLSIL.

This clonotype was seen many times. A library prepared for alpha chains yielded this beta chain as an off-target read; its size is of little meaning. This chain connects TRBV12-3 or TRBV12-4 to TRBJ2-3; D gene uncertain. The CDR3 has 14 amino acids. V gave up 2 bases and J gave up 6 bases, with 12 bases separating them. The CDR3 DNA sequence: TGTGCCAGCAGTTTAACGGGTCGAAGGGATACGCAGTATTTT. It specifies CASSLTGRRDTQYF.

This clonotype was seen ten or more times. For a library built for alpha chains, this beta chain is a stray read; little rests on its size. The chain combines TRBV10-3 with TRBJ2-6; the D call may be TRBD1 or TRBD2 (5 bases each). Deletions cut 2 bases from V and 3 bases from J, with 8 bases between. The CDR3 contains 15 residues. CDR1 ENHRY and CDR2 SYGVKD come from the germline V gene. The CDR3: CAISEGGLGANVLTF. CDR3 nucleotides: TGTGCCATCAGTGAGGGGGGTCTTGGGGCCAACGTCCTGACTTTC.

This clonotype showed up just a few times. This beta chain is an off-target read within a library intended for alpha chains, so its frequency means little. In DNA form, the CDR3 reads TGTGCCAGCTCGGACAGCTATAGCAATCAGCCCCAGCATTTT. Translating gives CASSDSYSNQPQHF. The chain has TRBV18 and TRBJ1-5; D is possibly TRBD1 (6 bases). V lost 6 bases to trimming and J lost 0 bases, with 9 bases between them. Germline CDR1 reads KGHSH; CDR2 reads LQKENI. The length of the CDR3 is 14 residues.

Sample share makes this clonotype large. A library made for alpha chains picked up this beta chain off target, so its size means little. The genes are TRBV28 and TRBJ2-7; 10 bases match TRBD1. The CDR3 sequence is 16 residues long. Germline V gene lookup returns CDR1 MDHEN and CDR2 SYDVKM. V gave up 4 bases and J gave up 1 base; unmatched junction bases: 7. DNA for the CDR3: TGTGCCAGCAGTTACCACCGGGACAGGGGTTCCTACGAGCAGTACTTC. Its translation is CASSYHRDRGSYEQYF.